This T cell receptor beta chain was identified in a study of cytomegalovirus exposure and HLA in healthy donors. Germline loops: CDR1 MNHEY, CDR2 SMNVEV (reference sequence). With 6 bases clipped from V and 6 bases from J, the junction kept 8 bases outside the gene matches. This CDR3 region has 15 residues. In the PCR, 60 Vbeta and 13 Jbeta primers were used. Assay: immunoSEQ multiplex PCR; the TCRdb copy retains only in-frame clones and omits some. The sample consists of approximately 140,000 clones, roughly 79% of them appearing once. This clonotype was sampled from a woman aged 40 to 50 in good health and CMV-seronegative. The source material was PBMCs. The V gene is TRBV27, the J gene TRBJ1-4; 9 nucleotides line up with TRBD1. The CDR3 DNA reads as TGTGCCAGCAGCCCGACCGGGACAGGGTATGAAAAACTGTTTTTT. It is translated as CASSPTGTGYEKLFF.